Listed here are 9 T cell receptor beta chains from one sample, sequenced in a study of T cells in Graves' hyperthyroidism and ophthalmopathy. TCR beta CDR3 region amplification was performed from RNA transcripts. Researchers ran a first-round RT-PCR on the TCR CDR3 using the HTBI primer set. TCRdb re-derived calls from the multiplex PCR reads in MiXCR, one entry per CDR3 protein. The table records hundreds of thousands of distinct CDR3 sequences, just over 45% of them present only once. Specimen: peripheral blood or thyroid tissue (not recorded which). These receptor sequences come from a woman between 18 and 29 years old with Graves' hyperthyroidism.

This chain uses TRBV7-9 with TRBJ2-5; 8 positions agree with TRBD2. Unmatched junction bases numbered 13, after V lost 5 bases and J lost 5 bases. CDR3 length: 16 amino acids. Germline V lookup: CDR1 SEHNR, CDR2 FQNEAQ (reference sequence). CDR3 sequence reads: CASSPGREGLRETQYF. CDR3 sequence (DNA): TGTGCCAGCAGCCCAGGCCGGGAGGGCCTTCGGGAGACCCAGTACTTC.

The chain recombines TRBV29-1 with TRBJ2-7; 13 bases map to TRBD2. Germline CDR1 SQVTM, CDR2 ANQGSEA. The CDR3 length is 13 residues. V was pared by 6 bases and J by 7 bases, with 6 bases of the junction left unmatched. This CDR3 is CSVRTSGSGEQYF. In DNA form, the CDR3 reads TGCAGCGTGAGGACTAGCGGGAGTGGTGAGCAGTACTTC.

This clonotype has a count of ten or more. The rearrangement links TRBV20-1 to TRBJ2-7; no clear D gene. The ends were cut back, 6 bases at V and 5 bases at J, with 11 bases in the middle. Germline V lookup: CDR1 DFQATT, CDR2 SNEGSKA (reference sequence). This CDR3 has 11 amino acids. The CDR3 DNA is TGCAGTGCCCTACCGGGTCACGAGCAGTACTTC. It translates to CSALPGHEQYF.

This clonotype was counted a few times. This chain joins TRBV7-2 and TRBJ1-6, with 10 bases lining up with TRBD1. J was trimmed by 9 bases and V by 5 bases; bases with no gene match: 4. CDR1 and CDR2 (germline): SGHTA, FQGNSA. The CDR3 loop spans 14 amino acids. The CDR3 spells CASSPGTGASPLHF. As DNA, the CDR3 is TGTGCCAGCAGCCCCGGGACAGGGGCTTCACCCCTCCACTTT.

There are a few counts of this clonotype. The genes are TRBV7-9 and TRBJ2-7, with TRBD2 identical over 11 bases. Per germline, CDR1 SEHNR and CDR2 FQNEAQ (reference sequence). V dropped 5 bases and J dropped 3; count of bases not matched to a gene: 12. The CDR3 is 17 amino acids. The CDR3 DNA sequence: TGTGCCAGCAGCCCGGGACTAGCGGAGACAGAACGCTACGAGCAGTACTTC. Encoded protein: CASSPGLAETERYEQYF.

The genes are TRBV29-1 and TRBJ2-7; 12 bases are a match to TRBD2. Germline lookup yields CDR1 SQVTM and CDR2 ANQGSEA. CDR3 length: 14 residues. With V trimmed by 6 bases and J by 4 bases, 7 bases remained unmatched. CDR3 nucleotide sequence: TGCAGCGTAGCGACTAGCGGGGGTTATTACGAGCAGTACTTC. It encodes CSVATSGGYYEQYF.

V and J are TRBV15 and TRBJ2-6; TRBD1 matches at 10 bases. The length of the CDR3 is 18 residues. Unmatched junction bases numbered 4, after V lost 1 base and J lost 1 base. CDR1 is LNHNV and CDR2 is YYDKDF in the germline V gene (reference sequence). This chain's CDR3 is CATSRAGTGVSGANVLTF. The CDR3 DNA reads TGTGCCACCAGCAGAGCCGGGACAGGGGTATCTGGGGCCAACGTCCTGACTTTC.

The rearrangement uses TRBV2 and TRBJ1-2, with D tentatively TRBD1 (5 bases). V lost 9 bases, J lost 6 bases, and 17 bases lay in between. This CDR3 has 13 residues. Germline V gene lookup returns CDR1 SNHLY and CDR2 FYNNEI. CDR3 DNA: TGTGCCAGGAGAACTACAGGTGTGCATGGCTACACCTTC. It is translated as CARRTTGVHGYTF.

This chain links TRBV24-1 with TRBJ2-5, with TRBD2 identical over 9 bases. Germline CDR1 reads KGHDR; CDR2 reads SFDVKD. The CDR3 extends over 17 amino acids. With 4 bases clipped from V and 0 bases from J, the junction kept 8 bases outside the gene matches. The CDR3: CATSEPGTSRYQETQYF. As DNA, the CDR3 is TGTGCCACCAGTGAGCCCGGGACTAGCAGGTACCAAGAGACCCAGTACTTC.